This record concerns one T cell receptor (beta chain) sequence. Its antigen remains undetermined. Qualities for individual bases were not recorded, and no much larger clone is one base off. This entry is derived from a study of T cell responses to AZD1222 COVID-19 vaccine (dated by TCRdb to 2020 to 2022). Context from the whole study: Because spike-specific TCR depth and breadth did not differ between the two schedules, AZD1222 recipients who got a second dose at roughly 4 weeks were pooled with those who got a second dose at roughly 12 weeks. TCR sequencing was performed for 230 to 250 trial participants, of whom roughly 200 were given two doses of AZD1222 and around 26 were given two doses of MenACWY control vaccine. Trial participants were enrolled by age into 18-55, 56-69 and 70-plus year subgroups, with approximately 150, 30 and 60 TCR-sequenced participants respectively.

The CDR3, from cysteine to phenylalanine, totals 12 residues. Only the CDR3 region is kept as DNA, spanning 36 bases read in frame from base 1. At the junction V is shortened by 4 bases and J by 0 bases, with 3 bases in between. CDR1 KGHSH and CDR2 LQKENI were looked up in the germline V gene. The time point tag for this specimen amounts to: baseline before first vaccination. The vaccinee samples were drawn from two UK trials, COV001 and COV002, one of which was a single-blind randomized controlled phase 2/3 trial testing AZD1222 (ChAdOx1 nCoV-19) in healthy adults. For TCRbeta chain sequencing, PBMC samples were collected from trial participants at day 0 and at day 28 after the second dose. The CDR3 regions of human TCRbeta chains were analyzed by immunosequencing. The study's processing was this. TCRs in the repertoires were compared against a reference library of SARS-CoV-2-specific TCRs that had been generated with the MIRA antigen-specificity platform. Breadth meant the fraction of unique TCRs that were SARS-CoV-2-associated, whereas depth meant the fraction of total T cells that were SARS-CoV-2-associated. Using the MIRA data, each spike-specific TCR was assigned both to the spike region to which the TCR was reactive and to a CD4 or CD8 class. Log10-transformed breadth and depth values were compared by one-way ANOVA with Sidak's multiple comparisons tests. In TCRdb, the immuneACCESS table is reduced to in-frame sequences with V and J assigned. These tables do not hold every clone; where another copy was compared, an unresolved V gene accounts for under half, and the others remain unexplained. V, J and clone size reflect that table, while D and trimming were determined from the DNA. The sample has some 140,000 clones on record, about 94% of them singletons. The top ten hold about 0.91% of the sample.

Broad study findings and their caveats: Reportedly, almost half of the unique spike-specific TCRs recognized epitopes lying outside the regions that are mutated in the B.1.351 and B.1.1.7 variants. Because no day 14 peak-response samples were available, the repertoires could be characterized only after the peak T cell response. Vaccine-associated CD4 TCRs spanned the whole spike protein, with dominant responses in regions 160-218 and 743-854. The 56-69-year group was small, and its depth increase did not reach significance, likely because of low power. Conclusions about previously exposed vaccinees are limited, since just six or seven AZD1222 recipients were seropositive for SARS-CoV-2 at baseline. Spike-specific TCR breadth and depth rose significantly after two AZD1222 doses compared with day 0 and with MenACWY recipients. Participants were mostly white British, with more females than males. The authors suggested clonal diversity may have been underestimated.

Sequenced material: peripheral blood, taken on day 0 of AZD1222 vaccination. The chain was built from TRBV18 and TRBJ1-1, with an unclear D gene assignment. The clonotype originates from an adult in good health. The CDR3: CASSQVNTEAFF. The sequenced DNA: TGTGCCAGCTCACAAGTGAACACTGAAGCTTTCTTT.